The following is a T cell receptor (beta chain) sequence with its context. This sample is drawn from a study of blood T cell repertoires in COVID-19. The germline CDR1 and CDR2 sequences are ENHRY and SYGVKD. This CDR3 has 13 residues. V gave up 4 bases and J gave up 3 bases, with 9 bases separating them. As handled by the study authors: Estimation of nucleated cell counts was performed using reference gene primer amplification. The data were produced by immunoSEQ multiplex PCR, yet TCRdb's version contains in-frame clones alone and is incomplete. That table gives V, J and clone size, and the DNA gave D and trimming. The repertoire holds some 65,000 clones, approximately 83% seen once, with around 2.9% in the top ten.

V and J are TRBV10-3 and TRBJ1-2, with D possibly TRBD1 on 6 matching bases. Sequencing input: peripheral blood. This receptor was identified in a man at least 80 years old with acute or convalescent COVID-19. CDR3 sequence (DNA): TGTGCCATCAGTGGACAGGCTGACTATGGCTACACCTTC. This translates into CAISGQADYGYTF.